Listed here are 21 T cell receptor beta chains from one sample, sequenced in a study of regulatory T cells in long-lasting Graves disease. CDR3-region Arm-PCR and iRepertoire HTBI primers produced the TCR beta libraries. TCRdb redid the calling of the multiplex PCR reads with MiXCR, one entry per CDR3 protein. The sample contains around 450,000 distinct CDR3 sequences, 15% of which appear only once. Time point denoted: newly diagnosed GD, antithyroid drugs for less than 3 months. After RNA was extracted from PBMCs, the TCR library was made from it. The sample also formed part of further work on T cells in Graves' hyperthyroidism and ophthalmopathy.

The source material was peripheral blood mononuclear cells (PBMCs), sampled at new diagnosis, from a patient treated with antithyroid drugs. The source of these receptors is a woman aged 40 to 50 with Graves disease.

There are many counts of this clonotype. The V call is TRBV11-2, the J call TRBJ2-7, with D maybe TRBD2 (6 bases). The CDR3 covers 15 residues. The V and J ends lost 4 bases and 6 bases respectively, with 19 bases between them. Germline lookup yields CDR1 SGHAT and CDR2 FQNNGV. CDR3 in amino acids: CASSSLTEGAFEQYF. Here the CDR3 DNA reads TGTGCCAGCAGCTCCCTCACGGAGGGCGCGTTCGAGCAGTACTTC.

For this clonotype: The junction differs from germline at one of its ends, possibly a read error. The gene calls are TRBV6-1 and TRBJ2-1; D is uncertain. Germline lookup yields CDR1 MNHNS and CDR2 SASEGT. This CDR3 has 15 residues. This CDR3 reads CAGRTGAVGYNEQFF. CDR3 sequence (DNA): TGTGCCGGCAGGACGGGCGCGGTGGGCTACAATGAGCAGTTCTTC.

The table lists this clonotype with many counts. The V and J genes are TRBV2 and TRBJ2-7; either TRBD1 or TRBD2 may supply D (5 bases each). Germline loops: CDR1 SNHLY, CDR2 FYNNEI. V shed 2 bases and J shed 1 base, with 21 bases lying between them. This CDR3 has 18 amino acids. As DNA, the CDR3 is TGTGCCAGCAGTGAATTCCGAGGGGAGTGGGTATCATCCTACGAGCAGTACTTC. Translating it yields CASSEFRGEWVSSYEQYF.

This clonotype was counted a few times. This chain uses TRBV6-2 or TRBV6-3 with TRBJ2-3, with D perhaps TRBD1 (6 bases). This CDR3 contains 15 residues. V lost 0 bases to trimming and J lost 7 bases, with 14 bases between them. Germline CDR1 and CDR2: MNHEY and SVGEGT. CDR3 coding DNA: TGTGCCAGCAGTTACTCTGACAGGTCTGGCAATACGCAGTATTTT. Encoded protein: CASSYSDRSGNTQYF.

At least ten counts were recorded for this clonotype. V is TRBV20-1 and J is TRBJ1-5; D is ambiguous. Germline V CDR1 and CDR2: DFQATT, SNEGSKA (reference sequence). The CDR3 covers 16 residues. Trimming stripped 5 bases from V and 3 bases from J, with 20 bases between. The CDR3 spells CSAASTGPSYNQPQHF. The CDR3, as DNA: TGCAGTGCTGCGTCTACCGGACCCTCTTACAATCAGCCCCAGCATTTT.

This clonotype occurred many times. The rearrangement joins TRBV5-1 to TRBJ1-2; no firm D call. Trimming took off 2 bases at V and 8 bases at J, with 22 bases between the two ends. The CDR3 has 16 residues. Germline CDR1 is SGHRS and CDR2 is YFSETQ. CDR3 DNA: TGCGCCAGCAGCTTTTCGGCTACAGCCCAATCTTCCGGCTACACCTTC. Protein product: CASSFSATAQSSGYTF.

Ten or more counts support this clonotype. J is TRBJ2-1 and V is TRBV24-1; a possible D gene is TRBD2 (6 bases). Trimming stripped 0 bases from V and 4 bases from J, with 15 bases between. CDR3 length: 17 residues. Looked up from germline, CDR1 is KGHDR and CDR2 is SFDVKD. The chain's CDR3 is CATSDLTFSGDYNEQFF. CDR3 nucleotides: TGTGCCACCAGTGATTTGACTTTTAGCGGAGATTACAATGAGCAGTTCTTC.

Many counts were recorded for this clonotype. The chain combines TRBV27 with TRBJ1-6, with TRBD1 identical over 10 bases. V shed 4 bases and J 8 bases; nucleotides not matched to a gene: 5. CDR3 size: 15 residues. CDR1 and CDR2 (germline): MNHEY, SMNVEV (reference sequence). CDR3 in amino acids: CASSYRDRGYSPLHF. CDR3 bases: TGTGCCAGCAGTTACCGGGACAGGGGATATTCACCCCTCCACTTT.

This clonotype has only a few counts. The chain employs TRBV5-1 and TRBJ2-7, with D tentatively TRBD2 (6 bases). The CDR3 is made up of 15 amino acids. In germline, CDR1 is SGHRS, CDR2 YFSETQ. V dropped 0 bases and J dropped 5 bases, with 15 bases sitting between them. CDR3 loop: CASSLVTGAGNEQYF. As DNA, the CDR3 is TGCGCCAGCAGCTTGGTTACGGGAGCAGGCAACGAGCAGTACTTC.

As regards this clonotype: A much larger clone lies a single base off, so this may be a read error. The chain links TRBV2 to TRBJ2-3, with 7 bases that match TRBD2. CDR1 is SNHLY and CDR2 is FYNNEI in the germline V gene. The CDR3 is made up of 16 amino acids. DNA for the CDR3: TGTGCCAGCAGTGAAGGTCTAGCGACTAGCACAGGTACGCAGTATTTT. It yields the protein CASSEGLATSTGTQYF.

This clonotype was counted at least ten times. The rearrangement links TRBV28 to TRBJ2-3; D not certain. This CDR3 is built from 15 residues. Germline CDR1 and CDR2: MDHEN and SYDVKM. Trimming left V 2 bases short and J 0 bases short, with 9 bases between. This CDR3 is CASSLTRGSTDTQYF. CDR3 DNA: TGTGCCAGCAGTTTAACTCGCGGAAGCACAGATACGCAGTATTTT.

J is TRBJ2-5 and V is TRBV15, with TRBD2 as a possible D gene (7 bases). Germline V lookup: CDR1 LNHNV, CDR2 YYDKDF (reference sequence). The V gene lost 1 base and the J gene lost 5 bases, with 11 bases spanning the gap. The CDR3 runs 14 residues. The chain's CDR3 is CATSRGEGGETQYF. In nucleotides, the CDR3 is TGTGCCACCAGCAGAGGGGAGGGGGGGGAGACCCAGTACTTC.

In this sample, this clonotype turned up many times. The chain links TRBV7-3 to TRBJ1-1; D ambiguous. The CDR3 has 13 amino acids. The germline gives CDR1 SGHTA, CDR2 FQGTGA. Trimming shortened V by 4 bases and J by 1 base, and 7 bases separated the two germline ends. Written as DNA, the CDR3 is TGTGCCAGCAGCTCGGCAGGGAACACTGAAGCTTTCTTT. It specifies CASSSAGNTEAFF.

V usage is TRBV6-1 and J usage is TRBJ1-1; D perhaps matches TRBD1 (6 bases). Trimming took off 6 bases at V and 4 bases at J, with 15 bases between the two ends. CDR3 length: 14 residues. Germline assignment: CDR1 MNHNS and CDR2 SASEGT. This CDR3 is CASSLWGRGTEAFF. The CDR3 nucleotides read TGTGCCAGCAGCCTTTGGGGGCGGGGCACTGAAGCTTTCTTT.

This clonotype occurred many times. This chain connects TRBV6-5 to TRBJ1-5; 7 bases line up with TRBD1. The CDR3 spans 20 residues. After removal of 0 bases from V and 4 bases from J, the junction contained 18 bases not matched to a gene. CDR1 and CDR2 (germline): MNHEY, SVGAGI. This CDR3 reads CASSYSSKDLWDSQNQPQHF. Here the CDR3 DNA reads TGTGCCAGCAGTTACTCGAGCAAGGATCTATGGGACAGCCAAAATCAGCCCCAGCATTTT.

There are many counts of this clonotype. The chain links TRBV29-1 to TRBJ2-5, with D hard to call. Deletions cut 6 bases from V and 3 bases from J, with 11 bases between. The germline CDR1 and CDR2 sequences are SQVTM and ANQGSEA. The CDR3 spans 12 residues. CDR3 in DNA: TGCAGCGTAATAGGCGCCAAAGAGACCCAGTACTTC. Its protein product is CSVIGAKETQYF.

In its sample, this clonotype was seen many times. This chain joins TRBV12-5 and TRBJ2-1; D unclear. Germline values: CDR1 LGHNT, CDR2 FRNRAP. The CDR3 has 13 amino acids. Trimming left V 0 bases short and J 6 bases short, with 6 bases between. The CDR3 DNA follows: TGTGCTAGTGGTTTGGTATTGCCCAATGAGCAGTTCTTC. Translating it yields CASGLVLPNEQFF.

This clonotype was seen repeatedly, ten times or more. DNA of the CDR3: TGTGCCAGCAGTTCCTACAACCCAATACTAGCGGGAGGCGGGCTAGCCAAAAACATTCAGTACTTC. Amino acid sequence: CASSSYNPILAGGGLAKNIQYF. The V gene is TRBV6-2 or TRBV6-3, the J gene TRBJ2-4; TRBD2 matches 12 bases. Germline V gene sequence: CDR1 MNHEY, CDR2 SVGEGT. Germline trimming cut 4 bases from V and 0 bases from J; bases unmatched to any gene: 19. The CDR3 sequence is 22 residues long.

There are many counts of this clonotype. The genes are TRBV24-1 and TRBJ1-5, with D perhaps matching TRBD1 (5 bases). The V gene's germline CDR1 is KGHDR and CDR2 SFDVKD. The CDR3 loop spans 13 amino acids. V was trimmed by 5 bases and J by 5 bases, leaving 9 bases between them. The CDR3 DNA reads as TGTGCCACCAGTGGCTGGGGGGATCAGCCCCAGCATTTT. Translation gives CATSGWGDQPQHF.

This clonotype showed up many times. The chain has TRBV5-1 and TRBJ2-3; perhaps TRBD1 as D (6 bases). This CDR3 spans 16 amino acids. With 0 bases removed from V and 3 bases from J, the gap between germline ends came to 14 bases. Germline lookup yields CDR1 SGHRS and CDR2 YFSETQ. CDR3: CASSLGVRGETDTQYF. The CDR3 DNA is TGCGCCAGCAGCTTGGGCGTCAGGGGAGAAACAGATACGCAGTATTTT. Using reference TRBV5-1 and TRBJ2-3 for the parts outside the CDR3, the full variable domain is KAGVTQTPRYLIKTRGQQVTLSCSPISGHRSVSWYQQTPGQGLQFLFEYFSETQRNKGNFPGRFSGRQFSNSRSEMNVSTLELGDSALYLCASSLGVRGETDTQYFGPGTRLTVL.

For this clonotype: This may come from a read error, since a much larger clone is one base off. V is TRBV18 and J is TRBJ1-1; maybe TRBD1 (6 bases). CDR3 length: 14 residues. Germline V gene sequence: CDR1 KGHSH, CDR2 LQKENI. This CDR3 reads CASSPPVRDTGAFF. The CDR3 coding sequence is TGTGCCAGCTCACCACCGGTCCGGGACACTGGAGCTTTCTTT.